This passage covers 14 T cell receptor beta chains from one sample sequenced in a study. TCRdb reprocessed the 5' RACE reads with MiXCR, giving one entry per CDR3 protein. Counted here are some 62,000 distinct CDR3 sequences, 25% to 30% occurring once; the ten biggest clones make up 2% to 2.5%. Sequencing was performed on tumor-infiltrating naive CD4+ T cells sorted from the breast tumor. Subset denoted: naive CD4+ T cells, CD4+CD45RA+CD25-. These receptors were collected from a female donor with breast cancer.

The chain is built from TRBV7-2 and TRBJ1-2, with D unresolved. Per germline, CDR1 SGHTA and CDR2 FQGNSA. The CDR3 totals 14 residues. Trimming shortened V by 5 bases and J by 4 bases, and 14 bases separated the two germline ends. The DNA of the CDR3 is TGTGCCAGCAGCCTATCCGGGTCCTTCTATGGCTACACCTTC. This codes for CASSLSGSFYGYTF.

This clonotype was detected ten times or more. V is TRBV29-1 and J is TRBJ1-1; the match to TRBD1 covers 7 bases. Germline CDR1 is SQVTM and CDR2 is ANQGSEA. The CDR3 loop spans 12 amino acids. Germline trimming cut 8 bases from V and 10 bases from J; bases unmatched to any gene: 13. The CDR3 DNA follows: TGCAGCTACCATAGGGAGGGGGCTGGAGCTTTCTTT. Translation: CSYHREGAGAFF.

The J gene is TRBJ2-3, the V gene TRBV2; D perhaps matches TRBD2 (6 bases). This CDR3 has 15 amino acids. Trimming took 6 bases from V and 0 from J, leaving 13 bases between them. Germline loops: CDR1 SNHLY, CDR2 FYNNEI. The CDR3 nucleotides read TGTGCCAGCAGGAAACTAGCCTTAAGCACAGATACGCAGTATTTT. This translates into CASRKLALSTDTQYF.

This clonotype was detected only a few times. V and J are TRBV5-5 and TRBJ1-1, with D maybe TRBD1 (6 bases). V lost 0 bases to trimming and J lost 7 bases, with 16 bases between them. Germline V lookup: CDR1 SGHKS, CDR2 YYEKEE (reference sequence). The CDR3 totals 15 residues. The CDR3, as DNA: TGTGCCAGCAGCTTGGGTGGGACACTCGGAGATGAAGCTTTCTTT. Its translation is CASSLGGTLGDEAFF.

The rearrangement joins TRBV20-1 to TRBJ2-1; unclear D gene. V dropped 6 bases and J dropped 0 bases, with 18 bases sitting between them. The CDR3 runs 16 residues. CDR1 is DFQATT and CDR2 is SNEGSKA in the germline V gene (reference sequence). The CDR3 region has the DNA TGCAGTGCCCAGAGTCGGGTGGGCGACTCCTACAATGAGCAGTTCTTC. As protein: CSAQSRVGDSYNEQFF.

V is TRBV27 and J is TRBJ1-1, with D uncertain. The germline gives CDR1 MNHEY, CDR2 SMNVEV (reference sequence). The CDR3 sequence is 11 residues long. The germline V and J ends were trimmed by 8 bases and 0 bases, with 4 bases remaining between them. CDR3 protein: CASWLNTEAFF. The DNA of the CDR3 is TGTGCCAGCTGGCTGAACACTGAAGCTTTCTTT.

To note about this clonotype: One junction end disagrees with the germline gene, perhaps due to a read error. DNA of the CDR3: TGTGCCGGCAGTTTTGACAGGGGGTCGAACTATGGCTACACCTTC. Its protein is CAGSFDRGSNYGYTF. The chain combines TRBV12-3 or TRBV12-4 with TRBJ1-2, with TRBD1 matching 9 bases. This CDR3 comprises 15 residues.

The chain combines TRBV9 with TRBJ2-1; D is perhaps TRBD1 (8 bases). Trimming took 0 bases from V and 0 from J, leaving 13 bases between them. CDR3 length: 17 residues. Germline values: CDR1 SGDLS, CDR2 YYNGEE. The CDR3 is CASSVAGGGGSYNEQFF. DNA of the CDR3: TGTGCCAGCAGCGTAGCAGGGGGCGGGGGCTCCTACAATGAGCAGTTCTTC.

A word on this clonotype: It is likely a read error, because the conserved phenylalanine at the end of the CDR3 is missing. The rearrangement uses TRBV12-3 or TRBV12-4 and TRBJ1-2; TRBD1 agrees at 12 bases. This CDR3 spans 15 amino acids. The junction had 7 bases not matched to a gene; V was cut back by 3 bases and J by 8 bases. This CDR3 reads CASSLMGQGARGYTC. In DNA, the CDR3 is TGTGCCAGCAGTTTGATGGGACAGGGGGCGAGAGGCTACACCTGC.

In this sample, this clonotype turned up a few times. This chain joins TRBV6-2 or TRBV6-3 and TRBJ2-1; D remains unclear. CDR1 and CDR2 (germline): MNHEY, SVGEGT. Trimming shortened V by 6 bases and J by 10 bases, and 13 bases separated the two germline ends. The CDR3 spans 12 residues. CDR3 coding DNA: TGTGCCAGCAGCCGATCCGAAAGCGAGCAGTTCTTC. This sequence encodes CASSRSESEQFF.

The V call is TRBV28, the J call TRBJ2-1, with 11 bases that match TRBD2. Germline-derived CDR1 and CDR2 are MDHEN and SYDVKM. This CDR3 has 23 residues. V lost 6 bases and J lost 12; bases outside the gene matches: 37. The CDR3 DNA sequence: TGTGCCAGCAGCCGGACAGGGGATCCCTTTCAACTAGCGGGAGTGGCCCCCTCGATAGGGCAGTTCTTC. Translation: CASSRTGDPFQLAGVAPSIGQFF. Filled out from reference TRBV28 and TRBJ2-1, the complete variable domain reads DVKVTQSSRYLVKRTGEKVFLECVQDMDHENMFWYRQDPGLGLRLIYFSYDVKMKEKGDIPEGYSVSREKKERFSLILESASTNQTSMYLCASSRTGDPFQLAGVAPSIGQFFGPGTRLTVL.

The rearrangement joins TRBV15 to TRBJ1-1; tentatively, D is TRBD1 (5 bases). The V end lost 5 bases, the J end lost 2 bases, and 12 bases lay between the germline ends. This CDR3 has 14 amino acids. Germline CDR1 is LNHNV and CDR2 is YYDKDF (reference sequence). The DNA of the CDR3 is TGTGCCACCAGCGCAGGGCCCTTTAACACTGAAGCTTTCTTT. Its translation: CATSAGPFNTEAFF.

This clonotype was seen a handful of times. This chain's CDR3 is CASSYQRETQYF. Here the CDR3 DNA reads TGTGCCAGCAGTTACCAGCGAGAGACCCAGTACTTC. The chain recombines TRBV6-2 or TRBV6-3 with TRBJ2-5; no clear D gene. Germline CDR1 is MNHEY and CDR2 is SVGEGT. The CDR3 has 12 residues. V gave up 2 bases and J gave up 4 bases, with 5 bases separating them.

There are a few counts of this clonotype. The rearrangement links TRBV7-2 to TRBJ2-1, with D perhaps matching TRBD2 (5 bases). CDR1 and CDR2 from the germline V gene are SGHTA and FQGNSA. V dropped 7 bases and J dropped 1 base, with 8 bases sitting between them. The CDR3 contains 13 residues. The CDR3: CASTRTSYNEQFF. CDR3 sequence (DNA): TGTGCCAGCACCCGGACTTCCTACAATGAGCAGTTCTTC. Variable domain in full (rest from reference TRBV7-2 and TRBJ2-1): GAGVSQSPSNKVTEKGKDVELRCDPISGHTALYWYRQSLGQGLEFLIYFQGNSAPDKSGLPSDRFSAERTGGSVSTLTIQRTQQEDSAVYLCASTRTSYNEQFFGPGTRLTVL.